This T cell receptor (beta chain) was documented in a study of blood T cell repertoires in COVID-19. Study details: The United States, Italy and Spain supplied acute and convalescent COVID-19 samples. The cDNA or gDNA used as material had been derived from T cells, B-cell-depleted T cells, or PBMCs.

The germline V gene encodes CDR1 SGDLS and CDR2 YYNGEE. Trimming left V 4 bases short and J 7 bases short, with 15 bases between. This CDR3 comprises 13 residues. Per the study methods: Amplification with reference gene primers provided the estimates of nucleated cell counts. Clones were read by immunoSEQ multiplex PCR, and TCRdb kept only the in-frame ones, dropping some. The V and J calls and clone size come from that table; D and trimming were worked out from the DNA. The sample consists of 250,000 or so clones, about nine tenths of them appearing once. Sequencing input: peripheral blood. This chain connects TRBV9 to TRBJ2-7; possible D gene TRBD1, 6 bases. The source is a man between 40 and 49 years old with active or convalescent COVID-19. The CDR3 region is CASSKGDLGEQYF. Written as DNA, the CDR3 is TGTGCCAGCAGCAAGGGGGACCTGGGAGAGCAGTACTTC.